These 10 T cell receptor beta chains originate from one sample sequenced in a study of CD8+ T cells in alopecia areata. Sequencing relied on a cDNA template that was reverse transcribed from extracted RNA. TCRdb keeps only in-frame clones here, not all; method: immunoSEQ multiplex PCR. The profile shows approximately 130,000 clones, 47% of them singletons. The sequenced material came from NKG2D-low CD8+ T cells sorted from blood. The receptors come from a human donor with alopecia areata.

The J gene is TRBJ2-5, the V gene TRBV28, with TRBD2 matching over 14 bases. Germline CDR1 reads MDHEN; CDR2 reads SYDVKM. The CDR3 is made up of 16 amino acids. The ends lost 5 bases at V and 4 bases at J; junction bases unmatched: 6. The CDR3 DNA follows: TGTGCCAGCAGTGGGGGACTAGCGGGGGAGGGAGAGACCCAGTACTTC. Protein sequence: CASSGGLAGEGETQYF.

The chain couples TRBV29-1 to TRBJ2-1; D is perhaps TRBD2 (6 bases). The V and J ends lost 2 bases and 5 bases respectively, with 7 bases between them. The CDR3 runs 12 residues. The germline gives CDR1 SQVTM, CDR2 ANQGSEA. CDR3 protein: CSVERRDNEQFF. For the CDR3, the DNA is TGCAGCGTTGAAAGGAGGGACAATGAGCAGTTCTTC.

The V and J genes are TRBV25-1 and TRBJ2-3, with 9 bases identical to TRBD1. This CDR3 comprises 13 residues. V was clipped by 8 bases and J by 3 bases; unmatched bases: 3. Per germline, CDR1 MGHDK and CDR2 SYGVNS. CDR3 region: CASVGQGTDTQYF. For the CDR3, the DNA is TGTGCCAGCGTGGGACAGGGTACAGATACGCAGTATTTT.

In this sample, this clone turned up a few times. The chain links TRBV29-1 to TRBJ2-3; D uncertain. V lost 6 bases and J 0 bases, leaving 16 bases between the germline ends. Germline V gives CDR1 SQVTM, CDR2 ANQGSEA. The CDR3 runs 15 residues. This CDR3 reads CSVDGLGTSTDTQYF. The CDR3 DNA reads TGCAGCGTAGACGGCCTGGGAACTAGCACAGATACGCAGTATTTT.

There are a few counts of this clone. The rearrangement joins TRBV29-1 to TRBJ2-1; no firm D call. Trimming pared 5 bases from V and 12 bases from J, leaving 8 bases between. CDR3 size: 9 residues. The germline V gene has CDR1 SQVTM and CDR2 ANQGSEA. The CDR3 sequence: CSVFKGQFF. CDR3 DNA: TGCAGCGTTTTTAAGGGGCAGTTCTTC.

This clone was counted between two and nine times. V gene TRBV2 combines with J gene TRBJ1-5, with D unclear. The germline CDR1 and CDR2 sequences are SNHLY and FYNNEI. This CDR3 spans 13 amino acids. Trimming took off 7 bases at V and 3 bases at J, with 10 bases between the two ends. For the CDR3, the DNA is TGTGCCAGCACGAGACTCACCAATCAGCCCCAGCATTTT. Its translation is CASTRLTNQPQHF.

CDR3 protein: CASSVSGTVSEQFF. The CDR3 DNA reads as TGTGCCAGCAGCGTTTCCGGGACAGTTTCTGAGCAGTTCTTC. The gene calls are TRBV9 and TRBJ2-1, with 7 bases that match TRBD1. V gave up 2 bases and J gave up 9 bases; unmatched junction bases: 8. This CDR3 region has 14 residues. Per the germline V gene, CDR1 is SGDLS and CDR2 is YYNGEE.

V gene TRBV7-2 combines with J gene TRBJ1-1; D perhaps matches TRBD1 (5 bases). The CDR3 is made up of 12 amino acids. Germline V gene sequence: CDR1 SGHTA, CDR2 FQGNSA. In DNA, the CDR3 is TGTGCGTCTACAGGCCCCAACACTGAAGCTTTCTTT. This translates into CASTGPNTEAFF.

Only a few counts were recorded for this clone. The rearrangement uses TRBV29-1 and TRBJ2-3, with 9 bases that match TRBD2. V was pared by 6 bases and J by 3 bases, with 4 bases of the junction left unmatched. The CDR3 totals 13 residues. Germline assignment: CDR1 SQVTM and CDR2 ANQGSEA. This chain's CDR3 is CSVRLAATDTQYF. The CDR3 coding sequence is TGCAGCGTACGACTAGCGGCAACAGATACGCAGTATTTT.

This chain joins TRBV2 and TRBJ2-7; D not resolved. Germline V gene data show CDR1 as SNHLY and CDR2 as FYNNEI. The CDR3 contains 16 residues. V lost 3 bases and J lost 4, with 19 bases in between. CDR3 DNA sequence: TGTGCCAGCAGTGAGGGGTTCCCCACGATGATGTACGAGCAGTACTTC. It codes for CASSEGFPTMMYEQYF.